This T cell receptor (beta chain) emerged from a study of cytomegalovirus exposure and HLA in healthy donors. This CDR3 has 14 amino acids. Germline V gene sequence: CDR1 MNHEY, CDR2 SVGAGI. Trimming at V came to 2 bases and at J to 14 bases, leaving 13 bases not matched to a gene. PCR involved 60 Vbeta and 13 Jbeta primers. The method was immunoSEQ multiplex PCR; TCRdb's version includes in-frame clones alone and lacks a portion of them. The data contain some 150,000 clones, roughly 80% of them singletons. The sequence derives from a woman in her twenties or thirties in good health and CMV-seropositive. V usage is TRBV6-5 and J usage is TRBJ1-2; 8 nucleotides line up with TRBD1. The sample was PBMCs. CDR3 sequence (DNA): TGTGCCAGCAGTTACCGACCGGGACAGGATGTTAGAACCTTC. Translating gives CASSYRPGQDVRTF.